The present T cell receptor beta chain was sequenced within a study of blood T cell repertoires in COVID-19 (TCRdb year 2020). The study in broad terms: Samples from collaborators originated in the United States, Italy and Spain and spanned both the acute and convalescent phases of COVID-19. Where HLA class I and class II types were available, the types were taken from metadata supplied by the sample provider, not from assay-based typing. The sample metadata nearly always contained a de-identified subject ID, COVID-19 status, age in years and sex. The material from the prospective study consisted of cDNA or gDNA derived from T cells, B-cell-depleted T cells, or PBMCs. Samples were obtained from the ongoing ImmuneRACE study (first 160 participants) and from roughly 1,300 subjects provided by 6 global collaborators. Deeply sampled blood TCRbeta repertoires from subjects exposed to, actively infected with, or recovered from COVID-19 were included in the dataset. A freely available public database, intended as a resource for researchers studying the immune response to SARS-CoV-2, is where the repertoires were released.

The immunoSEQ Assay, a bias-controlled multiplex PCR, was used to amplify TCRbeta CDR3 regions from genomic DNA. On the study's bioinformatics: The number of nucleated cells in each sample was estimated by amplification of reference gene primers within the assay. To quantify the absolute abundance of each unique TCRbeta CDR3 rearrangement, sequence reads were collapsed and filtered. For each sample, productive Simpson clonality was calculated as the square root of Simpson's diversity index over productive rearrangements. TCRdb took this table from immuneACCESS and kept in-frame rearrangements with V and J called. Such tables lack part of the clones; where checked against another copy, unresolved V genes explain under half of the gap, and the rest is unexplained. V and J calls and clone size are given by that table; D and trimming were obtained from the DNA. The sample profile shows roughly 160,000 clones; more than 65% of them were found once. Of the sample, over 9.5% is held by the ten largest clones.

Whole blood was collected in K2EDTA tubes by collaborating institutions according to the institutions' own protocols. For TCRbeta analysis, collaborator samples were shipped as frozen whole blood, as isolated PBMCs, or as DNA extracted from either sample type. Reading the germline V gene gives CDR1 MDHEN and CDR2 SYDVKM. V is trimmed back by 4 bases and J by 2 bases, and the junction contains 10 bases that no gene match accounts for. The CDR3 has 17 amino acids, counting the end cysteine and phenylalanine. The CDR3 DNA has 51 bases and is translated from base 1. Study-wide findings and limitations: The amount of clinical and demographic metadata varied by source and participant and was provided uncurated.

With regard to this clone: The antigen it binds to is not known. Base-call qualities are not available, and no considerably larger clone is one nucleotide away.

This clonotype was sampled from an elderly woman with active or convalescent COVID-19. The source material was peripheral blood. The chain uses TRBV28 and TRBJ2-2, and 7 junctional nucleotides match TRBD1. CDR3 loop: CASSSLQTGINTGELFF. The nucleotide sequence reads TGTGCCAGCAGTTCATTACAGACAGGGATAAACACCGGGGAGCTGTTTTTT.